Below, 13 T cell receptor beta chains from the same sample are listed, as sequenced in a study of shared clonotypes between healthy human individuals. Libraries were prepared by immunoSEQ multiplex PCR; TCRdb keeps only in-frame clonotypes and omits some of them. The sample includes around 1.5 million clones, about 98% of them seen just once. Sequenced material: naive CD4+ T cells sorted from blood. The subset: CD45RA+ positively selected. These receptors originate from a young man in good health.

V is TRBV9 and J is TRBJ1-2; unclear D gene. Per the germline V gene, CDR1 is SGDLS and CDR2 is YYNGEE. The CDR3 contains 11 residues. Trimming stripped 0 bases from V and 9 bases from J, with 6 bases between. The CDR3 DNA reads as TGTGCCAGCAGCGTAGGCGGGAGCTACACCTTC. Residues: CASSVGGSYTF.

The chain employs TRBV29-1 and TRBJ2-2; a possible D gene is TRBD1 (5 bases). The CDR3 covers 14 residues. CDR1 and CDR2 (germline): SQVTM, ANQGSEA. V was cut by 4 bases and J by 2 bases, with 11 bases left in between. CDR3 amino acids: CSVGRGANTGELFF. The CDR3 coding sequence is TGCAGCGTTGGAAGGGGCGCTAACACCGGGGAGCTGTTTTTT.

This chain joins TRBV28 and TRBJ2-3, with D perhaps given as TRBD1 or TRBD2 (5 bases each). CDR1 and CDR2 (germline): MDHEN, SYDVKM. This CDR3 region has 14 residues. Trimming removed 3 bases from V and 0 bases from J, with 7 bases in between. CDR3 sequence reads: CASSFWGSTDTQYF. In DNA form, the CDR3 reads TGTGCCAGCAGTTTTTGGGGGAGCACAGATACGCAGTATTTT. Using reference TRBV28 and TRBJ2-3 for the parts outside the CDR3, the full variable domain is DVKVTQSSRYLVKRTGEKVFLECVQDMDHENMFWYRQDPGLGLRLIYFSYDVKMKEKGDIPEGYSVSREKKERFSLILESASTNQTSMYLCASSFWGSTDTQYFGPGTRLTVL.

The CDR3 DNA reads TGTGCCAGCAGTGAAACAGTAAACTATGGCTACACCTTC. The encoded protein is CASSETVNYGYTF. The chain couples TRBV6-1 to TRBJ1-2; D is uncertain. The germline V gene encodes CDR1 MNHNS and CDR2 SASEGT. CDR3 length equals 13 residues. With 2 bases removed from V and 2 bases from J, the gap between germline ends came to 6 bases.

The V gene is TRBV4-3, the J gene TRBJ2-7, with 9 bases lining up with TRBD1. This CDR3 comprises 15 residues. CDR1 is LGHNA and CDR2 is YSLEER in the germline V gene. V shed 3 bases, J shed 4 bases, and the junction held 7 bases outside the gene matches. Written as DNA, the CDR3 is TGCGCCAGCAGCCAGGGGACAGGGTTTTCTTACGAGCAGTACTTC. Protein sequence: CASSQGTGFSYEQYF.

The chain links TRBV19 to TRBJ2-7, with D hard to call. V was pared by 6 bases and J by 3 bases, with 15 bases between. Germline V lookup: CDR1 LNHDA, CDR2 SQIVND (reference sequence). The CDR3 sequence is 14 residues long. The CDR3 protein is CASSPLLRVYEQYF. CDR3 sequence (DNA): TGTGCCAGTAGCCCCCTTCTAAGGGTCTACGAGCAGTACTTC.

CDR3 sequence reads: CASSFLRADIYEQYF. CDR3 coding DNA: TGCGCCAGCAGCTTTTTAAGGGCCGACATATACGAGCAGTACTTC. V usage is TRBV5-1 and J usage is TRBJ2-7, with unresolved D. V lost 2 bases, J lost 4 bases, and 16 bases lay in between. Germline values: CDR1 SGHRS, CDR2 YFSETQ. The CDR3 is 15 residues long.

The V and J genes are TRBV5-1 and TRBJ1-1; 9 positions agree with TRBD1. The junction had 8 bases not matched to a gene; V was cut back by 4 bases and J by 4 bases. The CDR3 covers 15 residues. Per germline, CDR1 SGHRS and CDR2 YFSETQ. The CDR3 DNA sequence: TGCGCCAGCAGCGGGGGACAGGGCTCGGGCACTGAAGCTTTCTTT. Protein product: CASSGGQGSGTEAFF.

V and J are TRBV19 and TRBJ2-1; TRBD2 matches at 11 bases. Looked up from germline, CDR1 is LNHDA and CDR2 is SQIVND (reference sequence). The CDR3 loop spans 14 amino acids. V trimming: 3 bases; J trimming: 10 bases; junction bases outside the gene matches: 5. The CDR3 loop reads CASSIVAGGPEQFF. In nucleotides, the CDR3 is TGTGCCAGTAGTATTGTAGCGGGAGGGCCCGAGCAGTTCTTC.

CDR3: CASSLRQALSEQYF. Written as DNA, the CDR3 is TGTGCCAGCAGCTTGCGACAGGCCCTTAGCGAGCAGTACTTC. The chain carries TRBV11-2 and TRBJ2-7, with D possibly being TRBD1 (6 bases). CDR3 length: 14 amino acids. The V end was cut by 3 bases, the J end by 6 bases, with 15 bases between. Germline lookup yields CDR1 SGHAT and CDR2 FQNNGV.

The V call is TRBV11-2, the J call TRBJ2-7; D possibly uses TRBD1 or TRBD2 (5 bases each). Germline V gene lookup returns CDR1 SGHAT and CDR2 FQNNGV. This CDR3 comprises 15 residues. Trimming removed 6 bases at V and 0 bases at J, with 15 bases between. In DNA form, the CDR3 reads TGTGCCAGCAGTCTAGCAGCCGGGGCCTCCTACGAGCAGTACTTC. This sequence encodes CASSLAAGASYEQYF.

J is TRBJ2-7 and V is TRBV18; TRBD1 agrees at 7 bases. The V and J ends lost 1 base and 4 bases, in that order; junction bases with no gene match: 7. The CDR3 runs to 15 residues. From germline, CDR1 is KGHSH and CDR2 LQKENI. The CDR3 loop reads CASSPQTGSGYEQYF. For the CDR3, the DNA is TGTGCCAGCTCACCACAGACAGGGTCTGGGTACGAGCAGTACTTC.

The genes are TRBV28 and TRBJ2-1; 7 bases fit TRBD2. J was trimmed by 3 bases and V by 3 bases; bases with no gene match: 11. The germline V gene has CDR1 MDHEN and CDR2 SYDVKM. CDR3 size: 17 residues. The CDR3 spells CASSFRMGEGLYNEQFF. The CDR3 DNA reads as TGTGCCAGCAGTTTTCGAATGGGGGAGGGTCTCTACAATGAGCAGTTCTTC.